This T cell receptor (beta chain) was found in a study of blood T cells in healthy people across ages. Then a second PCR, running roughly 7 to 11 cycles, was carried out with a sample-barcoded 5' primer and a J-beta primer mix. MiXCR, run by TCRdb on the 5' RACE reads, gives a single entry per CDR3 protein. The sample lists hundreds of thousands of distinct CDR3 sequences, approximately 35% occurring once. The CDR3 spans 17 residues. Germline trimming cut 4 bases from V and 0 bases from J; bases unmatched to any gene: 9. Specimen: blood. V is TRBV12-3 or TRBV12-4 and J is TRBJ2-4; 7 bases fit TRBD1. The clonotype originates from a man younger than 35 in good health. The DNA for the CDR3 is TGTGCCAGCAGTTCGAAGGGGGCAGGACTAGCCAAAAACATTCAGTACTTC. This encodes CASSSKGAGLAKNIQYF.